This note documents a single T cell receptor beta chain sequence. Original handling: How many nucleated cells were present was estimated from reference gene primer amplification. The repertoire was sequenced with immunoSEQ multiplex PCR; TCRdb's copy has only in-frame clones and lacks some. The V and J calls and clone size are taken from that table; D and trimming were inferred from the DNA. This sample carries under 300,000 clones, about 80% of them seen once, and the ten largest clones take 9.4%. CDR3 length: 14 residues. V was trimmed by 4 bases and J by 10 bases, leaving 17 bases between them. The germline CDR1 and CDR2 sequences are MGHDK and SYGVNS. These data are taken from a study of blood T cell repertoires in COVID-19. Study details: The United States, Italy and Spain were the sources of the acute and convalescent COVID-19 samples. The analysed material was cDNA or gDNA that came from T cells, B-cell-depleted T cells, or PBMCs.

Sequenced sample: peripheral blood. The sequence derives from a woman aged 45-65 years who had recovered from COVID-19. This chain links TRBV25-1 with TRBJ2-1, with D perhaps TRBD2 (5 bases). Here the CDR3 DNA reads TGTGCCAGCAGTGCCCGGAGGATTTCAGGAGAGCAGTTCTTC. This gives the protein CASSARRISGEQFF.